The 4 T cell receptor beta chains presented below share a single source sample, sequenced in a study of blood T cells in healthy people across ages. Next came a second PCR, run for about 7 to 12 cycles, which used a sample-barcoded 5' primer along with a J-beta primer mix. TCRdb reprocessed the 5' RACE reads with MiXCR, giving one entry per CDR3 protein. The sample comprises approximately 800,000 distinct CDR3 sequences, roughly 50% of which are singletons, and 22% rests with the top ten. The specimen was blood. The origin of the receptors is a man under 40 in good health.

The rearrangement joins TRBV20-1 to TRBJ2-7; TRBD1 is a possible D gene (6 bases). Trimming removed 1 base at V and 4 bases at J, with 17 bases between. CDR3 length: 15 amino acids. Germline-derived CDR1 and CDR2 are DFQATT and SNEGSKA (reference sequence). CDR3: CSARGARAGVYEQYF. As DNA, the CDR3 is TGCAGTGCTAGAGGAGCTAGGGCAGGGGTGTACGAGCAGTACTTC.

This clonotype was detected a few times. V gene TRBV7-2 combines with J gene TRBJ1-1; 8 nucleotides match TRBD1. CDR1 is SGHTA, CDR2 FQGNSA, per germline. This CDR3 is 18 amino acids long. Losses at the gene ends were 2 bases for V and 0 bases for J; bases not matched to a gene: 11. CDR3 loop: CASSLRFGQGLMNTEAFF. The CDR3 DNA sequence: TGTGCCAGCAGCTTAAGGTTTGGACAGGGCCTAATGAACACTGAAGCTTTCTTT.

The chain joins TRBV5-1 to TRBJ1-6; 8 nucleotides align to TRBD1. The ends lost 3 bases at V and 8 bases at J; junction bases unmatched: 4. Germline V gene lookup returns CDR1 SGHRS and CDR2 YFSETQ. The CDR3 is made up of 14 amino acids. The CDR3 nucleotides read TGCGCCAGCAGCTGGGGACAGGTGGATTCACCCCTCCACTTT. Encoded protein: CASSWGQVDSPLHF.

The chain carries TRBV6-2 or TRBV6-3 and TRBJ1-2; no clear D gene. Germline V gene sequence: CDR1 MNHEY, CDR2 SVGEGT. This CDR3 spans 15 amino acids. With 2 bases removed from V and 2 bases from J, the gap between germline ends came to 12 bases. CDR3 residues: CASSYRRLVNYGYTF. CDR3 DNA sequence: TGTGCCAGCAGTTACAGGAGATTGGTCAACTATGGCTACACCTTC.